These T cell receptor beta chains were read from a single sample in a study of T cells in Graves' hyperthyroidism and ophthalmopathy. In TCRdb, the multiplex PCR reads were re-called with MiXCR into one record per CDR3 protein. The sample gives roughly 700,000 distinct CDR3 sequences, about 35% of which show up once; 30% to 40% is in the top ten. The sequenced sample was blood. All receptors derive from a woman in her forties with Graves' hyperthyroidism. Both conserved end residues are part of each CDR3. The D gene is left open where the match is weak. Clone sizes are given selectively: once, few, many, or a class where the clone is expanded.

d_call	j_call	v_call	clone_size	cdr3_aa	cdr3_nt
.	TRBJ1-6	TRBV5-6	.	CASSLLTADSPLHF	TGTGCCAGCAGCTTGTTGACGGCGGATTCACCCCTCCACTTT
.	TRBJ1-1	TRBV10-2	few	CASSVQGGGTEAFF	TGCGCCAGCAGCGTTCAGGGTGGTGGCACTGAAGCTTTCTTT
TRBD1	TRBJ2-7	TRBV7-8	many	CASRDPGTANYEQYF	TGTGCCAGCAGGGACCCCGGGACAGCCAACTACGAGCAGTACTTC
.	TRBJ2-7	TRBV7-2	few	CASSLVSASREQYF	TGTGCCAGCAGCTTAGTCTCGGCTTCGCGCGAGCAGTACTTC
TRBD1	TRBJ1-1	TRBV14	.	CASSGRTGAEAFF	TGTGCCAGCAGCGGCCGGACAGGGGCTGAAGCTTTCTTT
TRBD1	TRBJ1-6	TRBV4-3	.	CASSQDGTGRGSPLHF	TGCGCCAGCAGCCAAGATGGGACAGGGCGGGGTTCACCCCTCCACTTT
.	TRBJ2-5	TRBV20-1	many	CSARTTGGLGETQYF	TGCAGTGCTAGAACGACAGGAGGCTTAGGGGAGACCCAGTACTTC
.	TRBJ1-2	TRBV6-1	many	CASSEYAQGIYGYTF	TGTGCCAGCAGTGAATATGCACAGGGAATCTATGGCTACACCTTC
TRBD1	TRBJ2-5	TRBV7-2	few	CASSLTGDQETQYF	TGTGCCAGCAGCTTGACAGGGGACCAAGAGACCCAGTACTTC
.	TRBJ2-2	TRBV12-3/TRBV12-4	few	CASSSVTTGYGELFF	TGTGCCAGCAGTTCCGTGACTACAGGGTACGGGGAGCTGTTTTTT
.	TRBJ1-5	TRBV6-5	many	CASSYSKGGGQPQHF	TGTGCCAGCAGTTACTCGAAGGGGGGCGGACAGCCCCAGCATTTT
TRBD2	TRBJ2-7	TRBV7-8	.	CASSLGFGGGEQYF	TGTGCCAGCAGTTTAGGGTTCGGGGGGGGCGAGCAGTACTTC
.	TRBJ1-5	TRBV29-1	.	CSLGTISNQPQHF	TGCAGCTTAGGGACCATCAGCAATCAGCCCCAGCATTTT
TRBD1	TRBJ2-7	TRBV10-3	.	CAIFSGGPSYEQYF	TGTGCCATCTTTTCAGGGGGCCCATCCTACGAGCAGTACTTC
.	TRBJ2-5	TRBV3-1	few	CASSQLRGEETQYF	TGTGCCAGCAGCCAACTACGAGGAGAGGAGACCCAGTACTTC
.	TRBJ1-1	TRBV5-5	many	CASSLEGQHTEAFF	TGTGCCAGCAGCTTGGAGGGTCAGCACACTGAAGCTTTCTTT
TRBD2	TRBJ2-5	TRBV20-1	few	CSARDLGLAGGPLETQYF	TGCAGTGCTAGAGATCTAGGACTAGCGGGGGGGCCGCTAGAGACCCAGTACTTC
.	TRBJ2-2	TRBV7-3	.	CASSLFSRANTGELFF	TGTGCCAGCAGCTTGTTTTCGAGGGCTAACACCGGGGAGCTGTTTTTT